This T cell receptor beta chain was captured in a study of T cell responses to AZD1222 COVID-19 vaccine. This CDR3 has 15 residues. Trimming left V 6 bases short and J 1 base short, with 13 bases between. Germline CDR1 reads MNHEY; CDR2 reads SVGEGT. Comment on this clone: Its target is unknown.

General study points: Donors, mostly white British, included more females; clonal diversity was possibly underestimated. Spike was spanned by vaccine-associated CD4 TCRs, with dominance at 160-218 and 743-854.

Assay: immunoSEQ multiplex PCR; the TCRdb copy retains only in-frame clones and omits some. The sample records over 150,000 clones, 85% to 95% being singletons. The TCR was taken from an adult in good health. This chain uses TRBV6-2 or TRBV6-3 with TRBJ1-5, with TRBD1 as a possible D gene (5 bases). The source material was peripheral blood, sampled on day 0 of AZD1222 vaccination. CDR3 sequence reads: CASSSGTASNQPQHF. DNA of the CDR3: TGTGCCAGCAGCTCAGGGACGGCAAGCAATCAGCCCCAGCATTTT.